Listed here are 23 T cell receptor beta chains from one sample, sequenced in a study of cytomegalovirus exposure and HLA in healthy donors. The PCR employed 60 Vbeta primers together with 13 Jbeta primers. Assay used: immunoSEQ multiplex PCR; TCRdb lists only in-frame clones, some missing. The sample table sets out 150,000 to 200,000 clones. Sequences were obtained from PBMCs. These receptors originate from a woman under 30 in good health and CMV-seropositive.

The CDR3 loop is CATKSSGANVLTF. Here the CDR3 DNA reads TGTGCCACCAAGAGCTCTGGGGCCAACGTCCTGACTTTC. The chain employs TRBV30 and TRBJ2-6; D unresolved. Trimming took 8 bases from V and 0 from J, leaving 8 bases between them. This CDR3 contains 13 residues. CDR1 GTSNPN and CDR2 SVGIG come from the germline V gene (reference sequence).

The chain is built from TRBV5-8 and TRBJ1-2; possible D gene TRBD1, 6 bases. CDR3 length: 13 amino acids. V was trimmed by 4 bases and J by 9 bases, leaving 16 bases between them. Germline assignment: CDR1 SGHTS and CDR2 YDEGEE. The CDR3 region is CASSIVQGGSYTF. In DNA form, the CDR3 reads TGTGCCAGCAGCATAGTACAGGGTGGAAGCTACACCTTC.

The J gene is TRBJ2-3, the V gene TRBV9, with D possibly TRBD2 on 5 matching bases. Trimming took 4 bases from V and 2 from J, leaving 14 bases between them. The CDR3 is 15 residues long. The V gene's germline CDR1 is SGDLS and CDR2 YYNGEE. CDR3 sequence: CASSTTILPTDTQYF. CDR3 coding DNA: TGTGCCAGCAGCACGACTATTCTTCCCACAGATACGCAGTATTTT.

The chain uses TRBV2 and TRBJ2-5, with D uncertain. Trimming left V 7 bases short and J 3 bases short, with 18 bases between. Looked up from germline, CDR1 is SNHLY and CDR2 is FYNNEI. The CDR3 length is 15 residues. The CDR3 protein is CASTGFGTFEETQYF. CDR3 DNA sequence: TGTGCCAGCACCGGGTTCGGTACTTTCGAAGAGACCCAGTACTTC.

J is TRBJ2-7 and V is TRBV7-8, with TRBD1 matching 9 bases. J was trimmed by 4 bases and V by 5 bases; bases with no gene match: 9. The CDR3 totals 15 residues. CDR1 is SGHVS and CDR2 is FQNEAQ in the germline V gene. CDR3 bases: TGTGCCAGCAGCCCCGACGGGACAGGGTTGTACGAGCAGTACTTC. Translated: CASSPDGTGLYEQYF.

The chain joins TRBV5-1 to TRBJ2-7, with TRBD2 matching over 12 bases. With 3 bases clipped from V and 4 bases from J, the junction kept 5 bases outside the gene matches. This CDR3 comprises 15 residues. Germline V lookup: CDR1 SGHRS, CDR2 YFSETQ. CDR3 protein: CASSSTSGRWYEQYF. The CDR3 region has the DNA TGCGCCAGCAGCTCTACTAGCGGGAGGTGGTACGAGCAGTACTTC.

The rearrangement joins TRBV25-1 to TRBJ2-7; 8 bases fit TRBD1. The J segment lost 1 base and the V segment lost 1 base, leaving 3 bases of the junction unmatched. The CDR3 has 15 amino acids. CDR1 is MGHDK and CDR2 is SYGVNS in the germline V gene. This CDR3 reads CASSEFGTGSYEQYF. CDR3 DNA sequence: TGTGCCAGCAGTGAATTCGGGACAGGATCCTACGAGCAGTACTTC.

V usage is TRBV20-1 and J usage is TRBJ2-1; D ambiguous. Trimming took 2 bases from V and 10 from J, leaving 6 bases between them. CDR3 length equals 10 residues. The germline CDR1 and CDR2 sequences are DFQATT and SNEGSKA (reference sequence). This CDR3 reads CSARNREQFF. CDR3 in DNA: TGCAGTGCTAGAAATCGGGAGCAGTTCTTC.

The chain links TRBV9 to TRBJ1-2; TRBD1 matches 10 bases. This CDR3 comprises 13 residues. V gave up 7 bases and J gave up 4 bases; unmatched junction bases: 4. In germline, CDR1 is SGDLS, CDR2 YYNGEE. CDR3 region: CASRQGASYGYTF. The DNA for the CDR3 is TGTGCCAGCCGACAGGGGGCCTCCTATGGCTACACCTTC.

The chain links TRBV6-5 to TRBJ2-7; 13 bases agree with TRBD2. In germline, CDR1 is MNHEY, CDR2 SVGAGI. The CDR3 spans 14 residues. V trimming: 10 bases; J trimming: 11 bases; junction bases outside the gene matches: 14. The CDR3 bases are TGTGCCACCTCTCAGGGACTAGCGGGGTATACTGAGTACTTC. Translation: CATSQGLAGYTEYF.

The chain employs TRBV6-5 and TRBJ1-1; D gene uncertain. This CDR3 has 14 residues. In germline, CDR1 is MNHEY, CDR2 SVGAGI. Trimming took 5 bases from V and 5 from J, leaving 15 bases between them. The CDR3 sequence: CASSTRLVRTEAFF. The CDR3 bases are TGTGCCAGCAGTACCCGGTTGGTCCGTACTGAAGCTTTCTTT.

V gene TRBV11-2 combines with J gene TRBJ1-3; 7 nucleotides agree with TRBD1. Germline CDR1 and CDR2: SGHAT and FQNNGV. The CDR3 loop spans 16 amino acids. With V trimmed by 0 bases and J by 2 bases, 4 bases remained unmatched. Written as DNA, the CDR3 is TGTGCCAGCAGCTTAGAAAGGGGGCTCCCTGGAAACACCATATATTTT. Translated: CASSLERGLPGNTIYF.

This chain links TRBV30 with TRBJ1-4; D gene unclear. CDR1 and CDR2 (germline): GTSNPN, SVGIG (reference sequence). V shed 2 bases and J shed 8 bases, with 6 bases lying between them. The length of the CDR3 is 11 residues. CDR3 loop: CAWSSGEKLFF. The CDR3 nucleotides are TGTGCCTGGAGTTCGGGGGAAAAACTGTTTTTT.

The V and J genes are TRBV13 and TRBJ2-3, with 10 bases fitting TRBD2. CDR3 length: 17 amino acids. The V gene's germline CDR1 is PRHDT and CDR2 FYEKMQ (reference sequence). The junction had 6 bases not matched to a gene; V was cut back by 3 bases and J by 0 bases. CDR3 in DNA: TGTGCCAGCAGCTTCCTAGCGGGGGAAACTAGCACAGATACGCAGTATTTT. Protein product: CASSFLAGETSTDTQYF.

The J gene is TRBJ2-7, the V gene TRBV15; 7 nucleotides match TRBD1. From germline, CDR1 is LNHNV and CDR2 YYDKDF (reference sequence). J lost 2 bases, V lost 0 bases, and 7 bases had no gene match. The CDR3 is made up of 16 amino acids. The CDR3 bases are TGTGCCACCAGCAGAGATCCGACAGGGCCAGCCTACGAGCAGTACTTC. Amino acids: CATSRDPTGPAYEQYF.

This chain connects TRBV18 to TRBJ1-1; 7 nucleotides match TRBD1. CDR3 size: 15 residues. Germline assignment: CDR1 KGHSH and CDR2 LQKENI. The J segment lost 7 bases and the V segment lost 1 base, leaving 9 bases of the junction unmatched. In DNA form, the CDR3 reads TGTGCCAGCTCACCACAGGGGGCGCGGTATGGTGAAGCTTTCTTT. It yields the protein CASSPQGARYGEAFF.

The rearrangement joins TRBV2 to TRBJ2-1; weak D call: TRBD1 (5 bases). V lost 7 bases and J lost 12, with 13 bases in between. CDR1 and CDR2 from the germline V gene are SNHLY and FYNNEI. There are 11 residues in the CDR3. The DNA of the CDR3 is TGTGCCAGCAACTCAGGGTTACGGCAGTTCTTC. Protein sequence: CASNSGLRQFF.

The genes are TRBV2 and TRBJ2-5; the D is unclear. Trimming pared 8 bases from V and 5 bases from J, leaving 12 bases between. Germline lookup yields CDR1 SNHLY and CDR2 FYNNEI. The CDR3 contains 12 residues. CDR3 protein: CASFSGGETQYF. CDR3 nucleotides: TGTGCCAGCTTCTCCGGCGGCGAGACCCAGTACTTC.

The chain is built from TRBV5-1 and TRBJ2-1, with 9 positions matching TRBD2. The J segment lost 1 base and the V segment lost 4 bases, leaving 9 bases of the junction unmatched. Germline assignment: CDR1 SGHRS and CDR2 YFSETQ. The CDR3 has 17 amino acids. The CDR3 loop is CASSGISGRGSYNEQFF. The CDR3 coding sequence is TGCGCCAGCAGCGGCATTAGCGGGAGAGGGTCCTACAATGAGCAGTTCTTC.

The chain joins TRBV4-2 to TRBJ2-6; 10 nucleotides agree with TRBD2. V was clipped by 0 bases and J by 0 bases; unmatched bases: 11. CDR3 size: 21 residues. Germline CDR1 and CDR2: LGHNA and YNFKEQ. The CDR3: CASSQDLLAGASSSGANVLTF. The CDR3 DNA reads TGTGCCAGCAGCCAAGATCTCCTAGCGGGGGCCTCAAGCTCTGGGGCCAACGTCCTGACTTTC.

This rearrangement joins TRBV19 to TRBJ1-5, with D unresolved. Between the trimmed V and J ends, which lost 5 bases and 3 bases, there was a span of 8 bases. The CDR3 covers 13 residues. Germline CDR1 and CDR2: LNHDA and SQIVND (reference sequence). CDR3 sequence reads: CASSPQINQPQHF. In DNA, the CDR3 is TGTGCCAGTAGTCCTCAGATCAATCAGCCCCAGCATTTT.

The chain has TRBV19 and TRBJ1-1, with unresolved D. The V gene's germline CDR1 is LNHDA and CDR2 SQIVND (reference sequence). This CDR3 region has 16 residues. Trimming left V 2 bases short and J 2 bases short, with 15 bases between. CDR3 DNA sequence: TGTGCCAGTAGTATATTGATGGAACCGACTAACACTGAAGCTTTCTTT. Its protein product is CASSILMEPTNTEAFF.

This chain links TRBV5-1 with TRBJ1-4, with D tentatively TRBD1 (6 bases). With 4 bases removed from V and 9 bases from J, the gap between germline ends came to 28 bases. Germline-derived CDR1 and CDR2 are SGHRS and YFSETQ. CDR3 length equals 18 residues. The CDR3 sequence is CASSELSPTTGFGKKLFF. For the CDR3, the DNA is TGCGCCAGCAGCGAGTTGTCGCCCACTACAGGGTTTGGGAAAAAACTGTTTTTT.